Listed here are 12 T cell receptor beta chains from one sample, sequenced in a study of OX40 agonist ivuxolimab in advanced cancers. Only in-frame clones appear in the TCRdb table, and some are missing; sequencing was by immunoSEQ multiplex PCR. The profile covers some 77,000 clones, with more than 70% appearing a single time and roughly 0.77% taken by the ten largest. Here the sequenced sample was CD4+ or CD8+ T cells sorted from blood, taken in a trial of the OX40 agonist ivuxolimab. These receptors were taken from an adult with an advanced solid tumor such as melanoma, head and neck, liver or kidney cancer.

Written as DNA, the CDR3 is TGCGCCAGCAGCCAGGACAGGGGATATTATGGCTACACCTTC. The encoded protein is CASSQDRGYYGYTF. V and J are TRBV5-1 and TRBJ1-2; 9 nucleotides align to TRBD1. CDR1 and CDR2 from the germline V gene are SGHRS and YFSETQ. The trim removed 4 bases at V and 5 bases at J, leaving 6 bases unmatched. This CDR3 is built from 14 residues.

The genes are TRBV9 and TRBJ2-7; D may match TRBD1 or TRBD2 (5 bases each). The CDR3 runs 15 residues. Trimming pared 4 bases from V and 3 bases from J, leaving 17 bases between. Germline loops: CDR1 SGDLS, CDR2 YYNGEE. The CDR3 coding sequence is TGTGCCAGCAGCACCTCTTGGGCAGGGAGCTACGAGCAGTACTTC. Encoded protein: CASSTSWAGSYEQYF.

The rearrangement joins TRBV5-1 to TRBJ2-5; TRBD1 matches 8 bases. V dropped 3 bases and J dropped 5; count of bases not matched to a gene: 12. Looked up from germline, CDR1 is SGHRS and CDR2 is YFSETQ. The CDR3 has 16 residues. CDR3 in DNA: TGCGCCAGCAGCTCCGGACAGGGAACCTCATGGGAGACCCAGTACTTC. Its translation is CASSSGQGTSWETQYF.

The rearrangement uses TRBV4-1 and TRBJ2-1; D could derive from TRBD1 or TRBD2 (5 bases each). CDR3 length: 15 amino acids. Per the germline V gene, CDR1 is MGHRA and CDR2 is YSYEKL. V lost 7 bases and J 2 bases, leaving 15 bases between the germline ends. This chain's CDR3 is CASTRDDNPYNEQFF. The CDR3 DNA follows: TGCGCCAGCACTCGGGACGACAATCCCTACAATGAGCAGTTCTTC.

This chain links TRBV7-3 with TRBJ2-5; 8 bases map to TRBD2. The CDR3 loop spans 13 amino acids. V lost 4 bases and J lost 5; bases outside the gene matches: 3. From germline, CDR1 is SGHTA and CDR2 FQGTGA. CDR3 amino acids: CASSSSGGETQYF. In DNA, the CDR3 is TGTGCCAGCAGCTCGAGCGGGGGCGAGACCCAGTACTTC.

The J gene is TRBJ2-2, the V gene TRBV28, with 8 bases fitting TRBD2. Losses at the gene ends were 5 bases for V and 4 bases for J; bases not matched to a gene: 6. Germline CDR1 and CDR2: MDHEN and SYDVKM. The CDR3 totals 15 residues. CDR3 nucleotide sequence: TGTGCCAGCAGTACCCGACTAGCGCTCACCGGGGAGCTGTTTTTT. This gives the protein CASSTRLALTGELFF.

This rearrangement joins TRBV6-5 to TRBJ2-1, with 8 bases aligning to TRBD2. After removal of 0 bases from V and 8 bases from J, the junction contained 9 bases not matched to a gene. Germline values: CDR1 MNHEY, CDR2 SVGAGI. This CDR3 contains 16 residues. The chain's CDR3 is CASSYSPSGSTYEQFF. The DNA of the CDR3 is TGTGCCAGCAGTTACTCGCCTAGCGGGTCGACGTATGAGCAGTTCTTC.

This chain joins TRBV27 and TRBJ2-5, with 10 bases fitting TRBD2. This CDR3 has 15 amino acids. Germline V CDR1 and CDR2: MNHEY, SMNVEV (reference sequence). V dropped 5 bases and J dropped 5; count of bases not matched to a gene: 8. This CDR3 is CASSPGAGGSETQYF. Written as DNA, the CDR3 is TGTGCCAGCAGTCCGGGAGCGGGAGGGTCGGAGACCCAGTACTTC.

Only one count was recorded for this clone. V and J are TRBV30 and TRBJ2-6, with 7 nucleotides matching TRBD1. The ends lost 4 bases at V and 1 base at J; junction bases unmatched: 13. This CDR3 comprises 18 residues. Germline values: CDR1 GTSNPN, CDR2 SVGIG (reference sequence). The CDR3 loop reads CAWTPRQGTRSGANVLTF. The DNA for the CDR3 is TGTGCCTGGACCCCGAGACAGGGTACGAGGTCTGGGGCCAACGTCCTGACTTTC. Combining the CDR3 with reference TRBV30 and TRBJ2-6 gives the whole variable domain SQTIHQWPATLVQPVGSPLSLECTVEGTSNPNLYWYRQAAGRGLQLLFYSVGIGQISSEVPQNLSASRPQDRQFILSSKKLLLSDSGFYLCAWTPRQGTRSGANVLTFGAGSRLTVL.

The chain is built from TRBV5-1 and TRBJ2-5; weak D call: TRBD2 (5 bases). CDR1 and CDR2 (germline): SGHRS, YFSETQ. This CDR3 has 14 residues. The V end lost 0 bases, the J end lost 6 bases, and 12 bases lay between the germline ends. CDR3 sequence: CASSLDPPGKTQYF. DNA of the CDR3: TGCGCCAGCAGCTTGGACCCCCCGGGGAAGACCCAGTACTTC.

CDR3: CASSLDGEGGYTF. The CDR3 DNA reads TGTGCCAGCAGTTTAGATGGGGAAGGTGGCTACACCTTC. V gene TRBV27 combines with J gene TRBJ1-2, with D hard to call. The V end was cut by 2 bases, the J end by 7 bases, with 11 bases between. Germline CDR1 MNHEY, CDR2 SMNVEV (reference sequence). CDR3 length equals 13 residues.

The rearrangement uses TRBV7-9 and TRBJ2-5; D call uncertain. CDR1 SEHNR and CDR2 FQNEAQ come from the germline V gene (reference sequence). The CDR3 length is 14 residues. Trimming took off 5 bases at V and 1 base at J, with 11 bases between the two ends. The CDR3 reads CASSKRGGQETQYF. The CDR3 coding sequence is TGTGCCAGCAGCAAAAGAGGCGGCCAAGAGACCCAGTACTTC.